These 8 T cell receptor beta chains were all obtained from the same sample, sequenced in a study of blood T cell repertoires in COVID-19. The method was immunoSEQ multiplex PCR; TCRdb's version includes in-frame clones alone and lacks a portion of them. The table records a few hundred thousand clones, approximately 90% of them present only once. The sample was PBMCs or T cells enriched from blood (not recorded which). These receptors were taken from a woman in her late teens or twenties who had recovered from COVID-19.

This clone was counted a few times. The chain has TRBV7-3 and TRBJ1-5; TRBD1 aligns across 9 bases. V was pared by 4 bases and J by 7 bases, with 11 bases of the junction left unmatched. Germline CDR1 SGHTA, CDR2 FQGTGA. The CDR3 runs to 16 residues. This chain's CDR3 is CASSSAGTGFRQPQHF. The CDR3 DNA follows: TGTGCCAGCAGCTCAGCCGGGACAGGGTTTCGGCAGCCCCAGCATTTT.

V is TRBV6-5 and J is TRBJ1-1; D is uncertain. V was shortened by 6 bases and J by 6 bases, with 14 bases between the two germline ends. The V gene's germline CDR1 is MNHEY and CDR2 SVGAGI. This CDR3 spans 13 amino acids. The CDR3 coding sequence is TGTGCCAGCAGCCGATCGGGTGACTCTGAAGCTTTCTTT. Translation gives CASSRSGDSEAFF.

This clone was observed a single time. The chain recombines TRBV23-1 with TRBJ2-2, with D perhaps matching TRBD1 (5 bases). TRBV23-1 is an ORF; its function is uncertain. The CDR3 loop spans 15 amino acids. V was clipped by 0 bases and J by 5 bases, with 10 bases between them. The CDR3 is CASSQSIRVTGELFF. Here the CDR3 DNA reads TGCGCCAGCAGTCAATCGATCAGGGTGACCGGGGAGCTGTTTTTT.

This chain uses TRBV29-1 with TRBJ1-3; D not resolved. CDR1 SQVTM and CDR2 ANQGSEA come from the germline V gene. V was cut by 0 bases and J by 2 bases, with 8 bases left in between. The CDR3 runs to 14 residues. The CDR3 loop reads CSVEDRGTGNTIYF. In DNA, the CDR3 is TGCAGCGTTGAAGACCGGGGTACTGGAAACACCATATATTTT.

This chain links TRBV3-1 (or the pseudogene TRBV3-2) with TRBJ2-3; D perhaps matches TRBD2 (7 bases). The CDR3 is made up of 18 amino acids. The germline V gene has CDR1 LGHDT and CDR2 YNNKEL (reference sequence). With 0 bases removed from V and 0 bases from J, the gap between germline ends came to 16 bases. CDR3 nucleotide sequence: TGTGCCAGCAGCCAAGATCTTTGGCGGGGGCCGAGCACAGATACGCAGTATTTT. It translates to CASSQDLWRGPSTDTQYF.

The V and J genes are TRBV12-3 or TRBV12-4 and TRBJ2-7, with a tentative D call TRBD2 (5 bases). Trimming took 2 bases from V and 6 from J, leaving 8 bases between them. This CDR3 has 12 residues. The CDR3 protein is CASSLTRGEQYF. DNA for the CDR3: TGTGCCAGCAGTTTAACCCGGGGCGAGCAGTACTTC.

V and J are TRBV5-1 and TRBJ1-6, with D perhaps matching TRBD1 (6 bases). V was cut by 6 bases and J by 2 bases, with 9 bases left in between. The CDR3 has 14 residues. The germline V gene encodes CDR1 SGHRS and CDR2 YFSETQ. The CDR3 reads CASTDSAYNSPLHF. Here the CDR3 DNA reads TGCGCCAGCACGGACAGCGCCTATAATTCACCCCTCCACTTT. Filled out from reference TRBV5-1 and TRBJ1-6, the complete variable domain reads KAGVTQTPRYLIKTRGQQVTLSCSPISGHRSVSWYQQTPGQGLQFLFEYFSETQRNKGNFPGRFSGRQFSNSRSEMNVSTLELGDSALYLCASTDSAYNSPLHFGNGTRLTVT.

V is TRBV18 and J is TRBJ1-5, with D possibly being TRBD1 (6 bases). V shed 1 base and J shed 6 bases, with 7 bases lying between them. The length of the CDR3 is 13 residues. CDR1 is KGHSH and CDR2 is LQKENI in the germline V gene. The CDR3 DNA sequence: TGTGCCAGCTCACCACAAGGGGGTCAGCCCCAGCATTTT. Encoded protein: CASSPQGGQPQHF. Combining the CDR3 with reference TRBV18 and TRBJ1-5 gives the whole variable domain NAGVMQNPRHLVRRRGQEARLRCSPMKGHSHVYWYRQLPEEGLKFMVYLQKENIIDESGMPKERFSAEFPKEGPSILRIQQVVRGDSAAYFCASSPQGGQPQHFGDGTRLSIL.